The rows below give T cell receptor beta chains drawn from one sample of a study of cytomegalovirus exposure and HLA in healthy donors. Repertoires were generated with immunoSEQ multiplex PCR, while TCRdb's copy carries only in-frame clones and drops some. Here the sample spans approximately 91,000 clones, roughly 80% being singletons. Sequenced material: PBMCs. These TCRs come from a human donor in good health. The CDR3 runs from the conserved cysteine through the conserved F or W. A D gene is named only where the DNA matches it firmly.

TRBV25-1,TRBJ1-2,NA,CASSEASGRGYTF
TRBV5-1,TRBJ2-5,NA,CASRPDRRLHEGETQYF
TRBV4-1,TRBJ2-1,TRBD1,CASSLRTGDYNEQFF
TRBV27,TRBJ2-5,TRBD1,CASSFLRGQGKETQYF
TRBV4-3,TRBJ1-4,NA,CASSHLPGVGGEKLFF
TRBV27,TRBJ1-2,TRBD1,CATRAEDRGHLSYGYTF
TRBV6-6,TRBJ2-7,TRBD1,CASRDRGTLYEQYF
TRBV5-4,TRBJ2-7,NA,CASSRQGPQGDEQYF
TRBV28,TRBJ2-3,NA,CASGILGGTDTQYF
TRBV29-1,TRBJ1-1,NA,CSVDEGWDTEAFF
TRBV5-1,TRBJ1-3,NA,CASTREGGPGNTIYF